This T cell receptor (beta chain) is from a study of T cells after yellow fever vaccination. For the study at large: Fractions low in cell number were prepared with SMART-Seq v4 Ultra Low Input.

V lost 5 bases and J lost 3, with 13 bases in between. This CDR3 spans 13 amino acids. Germline V gives CDR1 DFQATT, CDR2 SNEGSKA (reference sequence). MiXCR, applied by TCRdb to the 5' RACE reads, yields one record per CDR3 protein. This sample has 25,000 to 35,000 distinct CDR3 sequences, with roughly 5.9% found just once. This chain connects TRBV20-1 to TRBJ2-5, with a possible D match to TRBD2 (6 bases). The sequence was obtained from a man aged 30 to 45 who received the YFV17D yellow fever vaccine. The sequencing used PBMCs, either bulk or a sorted T-cell subset (CD4+, CD8+, memory, or dextramer-sorted; not recorded which), collected on the day of the yellow fever booster vaccination. This CDR3 is CSAGGGGKETQYF. The CDR3 nucleotides are TGCAGTGCTGGTGGGGGAGGAAAAGAGACCCAGTACTTC.